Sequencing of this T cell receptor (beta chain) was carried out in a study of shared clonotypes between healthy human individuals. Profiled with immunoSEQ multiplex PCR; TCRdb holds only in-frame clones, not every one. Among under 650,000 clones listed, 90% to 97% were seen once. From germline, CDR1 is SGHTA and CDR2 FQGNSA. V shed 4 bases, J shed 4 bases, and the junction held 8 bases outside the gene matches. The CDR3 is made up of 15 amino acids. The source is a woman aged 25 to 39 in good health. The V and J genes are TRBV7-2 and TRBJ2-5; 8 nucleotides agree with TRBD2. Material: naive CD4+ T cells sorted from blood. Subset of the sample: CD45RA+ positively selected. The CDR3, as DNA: TGTGCCAGCAGCTGGCAGACGGGAGGGTCAGAGACCCAGTACTTC. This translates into CASSWQTGGSETQYF.